The present TCR beta chain was sequenced within a study of T cell changes during pregnancy in multiple sclerosis. Profiling relied on immunoSEQ multiplex PCR, and the TCRdb table lists in-frame clones only, not all of them. The data contain about 48,000 clones, about 90% of them singletons. Trimming removed 6 bases at V and 1 base at J, with 15 bases between. Germline CDR1 and CDR2: SQVTM and ANQGSEA. The length of the CDR3 is 14 residues. The specimen was CD4+ T cells from peripheral blood mononuclear cells, collected in the third trimester of pregnancy. The chain recombines TRBV29-1 with TRBJ2-5; D might be TRBD2 (6 bases). This sequence originates from a female donor with multiple sclerosis, enrolled in a pregnancy study. CDR3 region: CSVAGRLLQETQYF. Written as DNA, the CDR3 is TGCAGCGTGGCGGGGAGACTACTCCAAGAGACCCAGTACTTC.